The clone carrying this T cell receptor (beta chain) was seen many times. The data were obtained in a study of PD-1 blockade in classical Hodgkin lymphoma. Profiled with immunoSEQ multiplex PCR; TCRdb holds only in-frame clones, not every one. The table has some 96,000 clones, roughly 92% seen once. Patients all relapsed after autologous stem cell transplantation, and there was variation in brentuximab vedotin exposure. V shed 4 bases and J 6 bases; nucleotides not matched to a gene: 9. The length of the CDR3 is 16 residues. The germline CDR1 and CDR2 sequences are MGHRA and YSYEKL. The receptor was derived from a human donor with classical Hodgkin lymphoma. The source was peripheral blood mononuclear cells (PBMCs), collected at baseline. The chain joins TRBV4-1 to TRBJ1-5; TRBD1 aligns across 10 bases. CDR3 nucleotide sequence: TGCGCCAGCAGCCGGACCGGGACAGGGGTATCTCAGCCCCAGCATTTT. The encoded protein is CASSRTGTGVSQPQHF.